This section outlines one TCR beta chain sequence together with its context. Its antigen remains unidentified. In every patient, relapse followed autologous stem cell transplantation, while exposure to brentuximab vedotin differed. Produced via immunoSEQ multiplex PCR; TCRdb's table is partial and in-frame only. The sample lists over 70,000 clones, about 89% seen once, with less than 25% in the top ten. The data derive from a study of PD-1 blockade in classical Hodgkin lymphoma. This CDR3 has 15 residues. Trimming stripped 2 bases from V and 6 bases from J, with 17 bases between. CDR1 and CDR2 (germline): LNHDA, SQIVND (reference sequence). Overall study findings and caveats: The CD4+ diversity rise by C4D1 was clearest in complete responders. Similar baseline diversity was found in complete responders and newly diagnosed patients. Patients who initiated nivolumab within 1 year of ASCT were excluded. Relapsed/refractory patients reportedly had the lowest baseline TCR diversity, below newly diagnosed patients, who were below healthy donors.

This TCR was recovered from a human donor with classical Hodgkin lymphoma. Specimen: peripheral blood mononuclear cells (PBMCs), collected at baseline. V usage is TRBV19 and J usage is TRBJ2-7, with D maybe TRBD1 (6 bases). The CDR3 loop reads CASSISWTATFEQYF. CDR3 sequence (DNA): TGTGCCAGTAGTATATCGTGGACAGCTACGTTCGAGCAGTACTTC.